This T cell receptor (beta chain) was retrieved from a study of spatial heterogeneity in lung cancer. Study background: The average count in raw reads for each unique TCR and UMI combination exceeded nine appearances.

Findings and limits, study-wide: Higher tumor mutation counts went along with higher counts of expanded intratumoral alpha and beta TCRs.

This sample's time point: sample taken at primary tumor resection. Extraction of whole RNA from tumor, nontumor lung or frozen PBMC preceded unsorted sequencing. TCR cDNA molecules each had a unique molecular identifier. Each CDR3 protein is one row after TCRdb ran MiXCR on the 5' RACE reads. The sample records about 12,000 distinct CDR3 sequences, approximately 5% being singletons. The CDR3 spans 19 residues. CDR1 and CDR2 (germline): LGHNA, YSLEER. The J segment lost 6 bases and the V segment lost 0 bases, leaving 16 bases of the junction unmatched. This clonotype came up many times. No antigen is known for it.

The clonotype was recovered from a male donor with early-stage non-small cell lung cancer. The chain has TRBV4-3 and TRBJ2-2, with 7 nucleotides matching TRBD2. Sequences were derived from lung tumor tissue, sampled at surgery. In DNA, the CDR3 is TGCGCCAGCAGCCAAGAAGGTGGGGAGGGGCCCCCTACCCCCGGGGAGCTGTTTTTT. Translated, it gives CASSQEGGEGPPTPGELFF.